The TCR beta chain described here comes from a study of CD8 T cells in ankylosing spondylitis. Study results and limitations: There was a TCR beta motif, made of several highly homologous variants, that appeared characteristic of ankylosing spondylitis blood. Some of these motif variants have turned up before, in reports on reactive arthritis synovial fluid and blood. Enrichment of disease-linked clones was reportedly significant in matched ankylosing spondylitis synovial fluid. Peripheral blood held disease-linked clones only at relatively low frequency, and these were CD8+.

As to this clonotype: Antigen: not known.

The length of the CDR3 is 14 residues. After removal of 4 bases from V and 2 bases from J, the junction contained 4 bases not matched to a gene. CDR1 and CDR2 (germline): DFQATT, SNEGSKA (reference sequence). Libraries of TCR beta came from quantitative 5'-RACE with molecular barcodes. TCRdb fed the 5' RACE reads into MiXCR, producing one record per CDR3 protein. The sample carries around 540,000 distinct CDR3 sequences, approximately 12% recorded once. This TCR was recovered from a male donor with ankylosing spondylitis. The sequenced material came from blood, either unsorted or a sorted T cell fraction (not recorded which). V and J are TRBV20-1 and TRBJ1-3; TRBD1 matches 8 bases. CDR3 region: CSATTGEPGNTIYF. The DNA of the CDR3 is TGCAGTGCTACGACAGGGGAGCCTGGAAACACCATATATTTT.